These T cell receptor beta chains were read from a single sample in a study of blood T cells in healthy people across ages. MiXCR, run by TCRdb on the 5' RACE reads, gives a single entry per CDR3 protein. Of around 1.5 million distinct CDR3 sequences in the sample, 59% were seen once. The specimen was blood. These receptors came from a man between 18 and 35 years old in good health. The CDR3 runs from the conserved cysteine through the conserved F or W. D genes are given only for firm matches. A row's size may be missing; if present it is once, few, many or a size class.

J gene	V gene	clone size	D gene	CDR3 protein	CDR3 DNA
TRBJ1-1	TRBV5-1	NA	NA	CASSLGPTGRYRNTEAFF	TGCGCCAGCAGCTTGGGGCCTACAGGGAGATACAGGAACACTGAAGCTTTCTTT
TRBJ2-1	TRBV11-2	few	NA	CASSLVSGTNEQFF	TGTGCCAGCAGCTTAGTGTCGGGTACAAATGAGCAGTTCTTC
TRBJ1-2	TRBV6-5	few	NA	CASSYRPTGYGYTF	TGTGCCAGCAGTTACAGGCCAACAGGCTATGGCTACACCTTC
TRBJ2-7	TRBV25-1	few	NA	CASSMTAYEQYF	TGTGCCAGTTCAATGACGGCCTACGAGCAGTACTTC
TRBJ2-7	TRBV20-1	NA	TRBD1	CSAGTGTAAYEQYF	TGCAGCGCCGGAACCGGGACAGCCGCCTACGAGCAGTACTTC
TRBJ2-3	TRBV6-1	NA	TRBD2	CAGTSLAAISTDTQYF	TGTGCCGGCACCTCCCTAGCGGCCATTAGCACAGATACGCAGTATTTT
TRBJ2-1	TRBV28	few	NA	CASSWGSLPYNEQFF	TGTGCCAGCAGTTGGGGAAGCCTGCCCTACAATGAGCAGTTCTTC
TRBJ1-3	TRBV2	NA	NA	CASSESTGNTIYF	TGTGCCAGCAGTGAGTCCACTGGAAACACCATATATTTT
TRBJ2-5	TRBV28	NA	TRBD2	CASRRSGIPEETQYF	TGTGCCAGCCGAAGGAGCGGGATCCCAGAAGAGACCCAGTACTTC
TRBJ1-1	TRBV20-1	few	TRBD1	CSASTGGVTEAFF	TGCAGTGCTAGCACAGGGGGGGTGACTGAAGCTTTCTTT
TRBJ2-7	TRBV18	few	NA	CASSQPPDREQYF	TGTGCCAGCTCACAACCGCCTGACCGCGAGCAGTACTTC
TRBJ2-1	TRBV5-1	NA	TRBD2	CASTAVHWGGYYNEQFF	TGCGCCTCAACGGCTGTACATTGGGGGGGGTACTACAATGAGCAGTTCTTC
TRBJ1-4	TRBV6-1	NA	NA	CASSRAQVATNEKLFF	TGTGCCAGCAGCCGAGCACAGGTTGCAACTAATGAAAAACTGTTTTTT
TRBJ2-1	TRBV4-1	NA	TRBD1	CASSQVGNRGWNEQFF	TGCGCCAGCAGCCAAGTTGGAAACAGGGGGTGGAATGAGCAGTTCTTC
TRBJ2-1	TRBV5-5	NA	NA	CASSILEMASEQFF	TGTGCCAGCAGCATTCTAGAGATGGCTAGCGAGCAGTTCTTC
TRBJ2-1	TRBV2	NA	NA	CASTPTDNEQFF	TGTGCCAGCACCCCGACAGACAATGAGCAGTTCTTC
TRBJ2-1	TRBV2	few	NA	CASRDDNEQFF	TGTGCCAGCAGAGACGACAATGAGCAGTTCTTC
TRBJ1-4	TRBV13	NA	NA	CASSSRDNNEKLFF	TGTGCCAGCAGCTCCCGGGACAATAATGAAAAACTGTTTTTT
TRBJ1-6	TRBV4-1	NA	NA	CASSQDRGGSYNSPLHF	TGCGCCAGCAGCCAAGATCGTGGGGGATCCTATAATTCACCCCTCCACTTT
TRBJ2-7	TRBV20-1	few	TRBD1	CSAREPTGGRYEQYF	TGCAGTGCTAGAGAGCCGACAGGGGGCAGGTACGAGCAGTACTTC
TRBJ1-2	TRBV4-3	few	NA	CASSQGLFRTEEEGYTF	TGCGCCAGCAGCCAAGGTTTGTTCAGGACAGAGGAAGAAGGCTACACCTTC
TRBJ2-3	TRBV4-2	once	TRBD2	CASSPGGSGSLTDTQYF	TGTGCCAGCAGCCCCGGGGGCAGCGGGAGCCTCACAGATACGCAGTATTTT